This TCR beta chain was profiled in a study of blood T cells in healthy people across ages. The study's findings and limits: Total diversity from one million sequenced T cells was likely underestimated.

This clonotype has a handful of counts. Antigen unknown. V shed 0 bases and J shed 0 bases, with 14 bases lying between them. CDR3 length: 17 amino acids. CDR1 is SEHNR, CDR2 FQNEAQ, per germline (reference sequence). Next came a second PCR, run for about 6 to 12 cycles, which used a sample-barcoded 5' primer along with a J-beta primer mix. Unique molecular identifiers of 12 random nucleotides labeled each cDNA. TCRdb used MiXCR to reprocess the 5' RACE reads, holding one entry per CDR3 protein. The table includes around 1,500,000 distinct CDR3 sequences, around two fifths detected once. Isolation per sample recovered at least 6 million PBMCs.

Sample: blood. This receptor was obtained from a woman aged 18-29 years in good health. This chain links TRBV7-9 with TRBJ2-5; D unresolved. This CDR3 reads CASSLAYYGSYQETQYF. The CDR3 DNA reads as TGTGCCAGCAGCTTAGCTTATTACGGATCGTACCAAGAGACCCAGTACTTC.